This entry lists 6 T cell receptor beta chains sequenced from one sample in a study of human T cells and chemical hapten exposure. Time point noted: pre-sensitization, week 0. Treatment defined: therapeutic diphenylcyclopropenone sensitization with weekly scalp DPC. TCRdb fed the RACE reads into MiXCR, producing one record per CDR3 protein. The sample carries fewer than 300,000 distinct CDR3 sequences, around 7.3% recorded once. Sequenced here: whole blood, sampled in connection with sensitization to the hapten diphenylcyclopropenone (DPC). These receptors were collected from a man aged 18 to 30 with alopecia areata. Some clones in this sample may be carry-over from other donors' samples.

This clonotype was detected ten times or more. CDR3 DNA sequence: TGTGCCAGCAGCCCCGACAGGGGGGTCTATGGCTACACCTTC. It translates to CASSPDRGVYGYTF. This rearrangement joins TRBV5-5 to TRBJ1-2, with 9 bases matching TRBD1. J gave up 4 bases and V 4 bases, and 5 bases lay outside the gene matches. Germline V lookup: CDR1 SGHKS, CDR2 YYEKEE (reference sequence). This CDR3 contains 14 residues.

In its sample, this clonotype was seen a few times. The chain has TRBV5-1 and TRBJ2-7; 8 bases match TRBD1. The length of the CDR3 is 14 residues. Germline CDR1 SGHRS, CDR2 YFSETQ. Trimming cost V 2 bases and J 7 bases; bases outside gene matches: 8. The chain's CDR3 is CASSFGTGFSEQYF. The CDR3, as DNA: TGCGCCAGCAGCTTCGGGACAGGCTTTTCAGAGCAGTACTTC.

There are a few counts of this clonotype. The chain couples TRBV4-3 to TRBJ2-1; TRBD2 is a possible D gene (5 bases). Germline V CDR1 and CDR2: LGHNA, YSLEER. The V gene lost 4 bases and the J gene lost 7 bases, with 11 bases spanning the gap. This CDR3 spans 13 amino acids. The CDR3 loop reads CASSPWTGNEQFF. The DNA of the CDR3 is TGCGCCAGCAGCCCCTGGACTGGGAATGAGCAGTTCTTC.

This clonotype was detected a few times. This rearrangement joins TRBV7-2 to TRBJ2-5, with no clear D. The CDR3 contains 13 residues. The germline V and J ends were trimmed by 7 bases and 5 bases, with 14 bases remaining between them. CDR1 and CDR2 from the germline V gene are SGHTA and FQGNSA. In DNA form, the CDR3 reads TGTGCCAGCACCAAAAGTCCTGGGGAGACCCAGTACTTC. It encodes CASTKSPGETQYF.

This clonotype turned up a few times. The chain recombines TRBV29-1 with TRBJ1-1; no clear D. Per the germline V gene, CDR1 is SQVTM and CDR2 is ANQGSEA. CDR3 length: 13 residues. V gave up 6 bases and J gave up 4 bases, with 15 bases separating them. The CDR3 reads CSVWTVVGTEAFF. CDR3 nucleotides: TGCAGCGTCTGGACGGTTGTCGGCACTGAAGCTTTCTTT.

In its sample, this clonotype was seen a few times. This chain joins TRBV2 and TRBJ1-5; TRBD1 agrees at 9 bases. CDR1 and CDR2 (germline): SNHLY, FYNNEI. Trimming at V came to 1 base and at J to 3 bases, leaving 7 bases not matched to a gene. The CDR3 covers 17 residues. The CDR3 reads CASSEDGGQGHNQPQHF. Written as DNA, the CDR3 is TGTGCCAGCAGTGAAGATGGGGGACAGGGACACAATCAGCCCCAGCATTTT.